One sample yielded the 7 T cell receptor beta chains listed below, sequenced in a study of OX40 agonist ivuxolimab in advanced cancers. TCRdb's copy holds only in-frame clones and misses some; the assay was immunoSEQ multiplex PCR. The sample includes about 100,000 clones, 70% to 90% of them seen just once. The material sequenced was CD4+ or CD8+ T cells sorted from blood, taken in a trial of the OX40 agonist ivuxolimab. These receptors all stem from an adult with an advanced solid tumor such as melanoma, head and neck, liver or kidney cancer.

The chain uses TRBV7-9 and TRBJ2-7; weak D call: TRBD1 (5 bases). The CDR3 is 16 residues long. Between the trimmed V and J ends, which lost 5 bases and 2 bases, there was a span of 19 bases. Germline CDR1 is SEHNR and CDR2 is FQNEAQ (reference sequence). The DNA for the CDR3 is TGTGCCAGCAGCCATCGCTCGGACACCCAAACCTACGAGCAGTACTTC. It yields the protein CASSHRSDTQTYEQYF.

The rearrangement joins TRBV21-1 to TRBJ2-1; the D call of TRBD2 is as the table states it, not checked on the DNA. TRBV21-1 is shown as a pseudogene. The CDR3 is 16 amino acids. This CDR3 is CASSKVRSGTYNEQFF. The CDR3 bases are TGTGCCAGCAGCAAAGTGCGTAGCGGGACCTACAATGAGCAGTTCTTC.

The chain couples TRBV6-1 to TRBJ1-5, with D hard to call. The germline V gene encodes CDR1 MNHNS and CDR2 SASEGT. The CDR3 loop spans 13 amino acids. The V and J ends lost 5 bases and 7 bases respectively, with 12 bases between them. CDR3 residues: CASSNSLGQPQHF. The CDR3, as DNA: TGTGCCAGCAGTAACTCTTTGGGGCAGCCCCAGCATTTT.

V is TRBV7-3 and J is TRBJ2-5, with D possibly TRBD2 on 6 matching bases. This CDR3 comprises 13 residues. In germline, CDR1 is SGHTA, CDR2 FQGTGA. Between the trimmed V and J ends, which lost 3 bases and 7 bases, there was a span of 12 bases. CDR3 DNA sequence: TGTGCCAGCAGCTTGGGCGGGGTAGGGACCCAGTACTTC. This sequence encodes CASSLGGVGTQYF.

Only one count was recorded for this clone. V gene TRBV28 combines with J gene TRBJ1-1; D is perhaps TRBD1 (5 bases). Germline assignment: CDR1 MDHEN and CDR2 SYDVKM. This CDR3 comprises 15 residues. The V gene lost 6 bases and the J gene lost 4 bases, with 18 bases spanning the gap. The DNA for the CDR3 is TGTGCCAGCAGCGCACCCACGGGGACGGGCACTGAAGCTTTCTTT. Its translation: CASSAPTGTGTEAFF.

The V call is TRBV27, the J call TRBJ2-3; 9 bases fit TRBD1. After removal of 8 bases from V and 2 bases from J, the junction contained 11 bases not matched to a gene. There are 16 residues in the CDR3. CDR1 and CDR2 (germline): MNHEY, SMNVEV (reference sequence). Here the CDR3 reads CASRNDRGGSTDTQYF. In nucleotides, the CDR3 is TGTGCCAGCCGGAACGACAGGGGGGGTTCCACAGATACGCAGTATTTT.

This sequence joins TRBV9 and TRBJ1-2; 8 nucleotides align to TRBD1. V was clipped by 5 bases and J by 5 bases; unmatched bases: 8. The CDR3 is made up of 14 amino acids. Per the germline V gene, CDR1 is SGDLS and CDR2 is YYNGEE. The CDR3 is CASSQGASGYGYTF. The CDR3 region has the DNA TGTGCCAGCAGTCAGGGGGCGTCGGGTTATGGCTACACCTTC.